The rows below give T cell receptor beta chains drawn from one sample of a study of blood T cell repertoires in COVID-19. This table comes from immunoSEQ multiplex PCR, and its TCRdb copy is limited to in-frame clones, with some not included. The sample records around 200,000 clones, roughly 90% being singletons. The source material was PBMCs or T cells enriched from blood (not recorded which). All receptors derive from a woman in her 40s with acute COVID-19. The CDR3 runs from the conserved cysteine through the conserved F or W.

V gene	CDR3 length	CDR3 protein
TRBV14	15	CASSERPGPNTEAFF
TRBV9	16	CASSVGVLLDQETQYF
TRBV11-3	13	CASSLRWNTEAFF
TRBV14	15	CASSVSGGAGNEQFF
TRBV5-1	14	CASSWGNSYNEQFF
TRBV24-1	17	CATSDSLPLAGVNTQYF
TRBV5-1	15	CASSLVTGLTDTQYF
TRBV19	15	CASSIPFRGANVLTF
TRBV7-3	13	CASSLDRETEAFF
TRBV5-6	17	CASSKGQGAPANEKLFF
TRBV2	13	CASREGTGYGYTF
TRBV19	17	CASSIGISADSGNTIYF
TRBV6-5	14	CASPGTGSAGELFF
TRBV2	15	CASSPDRGTNEKLFF
TRBV19	16	CASSMTPDLRQGSYTF
TRBV27	14	CASSSGTGTGGYTF
TRBV19	15	CASSIDGQANTEAFF
TRBV19	15	CASSPGQGGNQPQHF
TRBV18	16	CASSRGTGREVYGYTF
TRBV7-3	14	CASSLGGNTGELFF